A selection of T cell receptor beta chains follows, all from one sample in a study of T cell responses to AZD1222 COVID-19 vaccine. Libraries were prepared by immunoSEQ multiplex PCR; TCRdb keeps only in-frame clonotypes and omits some of them. Among 120,000 or so clones listed, around 90% were seen once. Sequenced here: peripheral blood, sampled on day 0 of AZD1222 vaccination. These receptors all come from an adult in good health. The CDR3 runs from the conserved cysteine through the conserved F or W. The D gene is left open where the match is weak. The size entry is marked missing in some rows and otherwise reads once, few, many or a size class.

TRBJ2-5 TRBV7-2 TRBD2 once TGTGCCAGCAGCTTATTAGCGGGGGGTCTGGAGACCCAGTACTTC CASSLLAGGLETQYF
TRBJ1-5 TRBV4-1 . . TGCGCCAGCAGCTCCCAAGGAGGGGGAAGCAGTCAGCCCCAGCATTTT CASSSQGGGSSQPQHF
TRBJ1-3 TRBV6-5 . . TGTGCCAGCAGTTTCGACTACTCTGGAAACACCATATATTTT CASSFDYSGNTIYF
TRBJ2-1 TRBV5-6 . . TGTGCCAGCAGCTTAGTTTCCGGCCAGGGGTACAATGAGCAGTTCTTC CASSLVSGQGYNEQFF
TRBJ2-7 TRBV14 . . TGTGCCAGCAGCCACTCCAGGGGAGTCTACGAGCAGTACTTC CASSHSRGVYEQYF
TRBJ1-6 TRBV4-1 . once TGCGCCAGCAGCCAAGATCAAATAAACAATTCACCCCTCCACTTT CASSQDQINNSPLHF
TRBJ1-5 TRBV18 . . TGTGCCAGCTCACCACAGTCCGATCCGGCGACGGACAGTTGCAATCAGCCCCAGCATTTT CASSPQSDPATDSCNQPQHF
TRBJ1-5 TRBV3-1/TRBV3-2 . . TGTGCCAGCAGCCAAGATCGTTGGAATCAGCCCCAGCATTTT CASSQDRWNQPQHF
TRBJ2-7 TRBV11-2 TRBD1 . TGTGCCAGCAGCTCATTCCCGGGACAGGCCTACGAGCAGTACTTC CASSSFPGQAYEQYF
TRBJ2-5 TRBV3-1/TRBV3-2 . . TGTGCCAGCAGCCATCGGGTAGCGGTCCAAGAGACCCAGTACTTC CASSHRVAVQETQYF
TRBJ2-7 TRBV29-1 TRBD1 . TGCAGCGCTGGAGACAGGGTCAACGAGCAGTACTTC CSAGDRVNEQYF
TRBJ1-2 TRBV3-1/TRBV3-2 TRBD1 . TGTGCCAGCAGCCAAGAGTGGACAGGCTATGGCTACACCTTC CASSQEWTGYGYTF
TRBJ2-5 TRBV19 TRBD2 . TGTGCCAGTAGTGGGGGGGGAACAGAGACCCAGTACTTC CASSGGGTETQYF
TRBJ1-1 TRBV19 . . TGTGCCAGTAGTATCCGGGCCTACGTAACTGAAGCTTTCTTT CASSIRAYVTEAFF
TRBJ1-3 TRBV7-9 . once TGTGCCAGCAGCTTAGAAGCAGGGGATCTCTCTGGAAACACCATATATTTT CASSLEAGDLSGNTIYF
TRBJ2-5 TRBV5-4 TRBD2 . TGTGCCAGCAGCTTCCCGGGGGGTCCGGAGACCCAGTACTTC CASSFPGGPETQYF
TRBJ1-1 TRBV2 . . TGTGCCAGCAGTATACACCGGAACACTGAAGCTTTCTTT CASSIHRNTEAFF
TRBJ2-2 TRBV2 TRBD1 . TGTGCCAGCAGTGTAGACAGGGTCCGCACCGGGGAGCTGTTTTTT CASSVDRVRTGELFF
TRBJ1-2 TRBV5-1 . . TGCGCCAGCAGCGGCCCGATGGGGGGCGGCTACACCTTC CASSGPMGGGYTF
TRBJ2-1 TRBV5-4 TRBD2 . TGTGCCAGCAGCTATAACCCGGGACTAAGCTGGGATGAGCAGTTCTTC CASSYNPGLSWDEQFF
TRBJ1-5 TRBV11-2 . . TGTGCCAGCAGCTTAGGGTTTGGAAGAGATCAGCCCCAGCATTTT CASSLGFGRDQPQHF
TRBJ2-2 TRBV18 TRBD2 . TGTGCCAGCTCACAGGGACTAGCGGTTGCCGGGGAGCTGTTTTTT CASSQGLAVAGELFF
TRBJ2-7 TRBV7-9 . . TGTGCCAGCAGCTTCGGTCGTGACGAGCAGTACTTC CASSFGRDEQYF